This entry concerns a single TCR beta chain. Its target is not known. This entry comes from a study of monozygotic twins with inflammatory bowel disease. Study-level points and caveats: No discrimination was achieved between different T cell subtypes.

Generation of cDNA took place in eight separate reactions per sample. TCRdb re-called the 5' RACE reads; every CDR3 protein appears as one record, without DNA. The sample spans around 450,000 distinct CDR3 sequences; the ten largest clones claim 2.4%. The CDR3 is 15 amino acids. CDR1 LGHNA and CDR2 YSLEER come from the germline V gene. The sequence was collected from a human donor with ulcerative colitis or Crohn's disease, or a healthy co-twin of an affected twin (not recorded which). V usage is TRBV4-3 and J usage is TRBJ2-7; TCRdb's D call of TRBD1 is untestable without DNA. Sequencing input: blood. CDR3 loop: CASSQTGTSSYEQYF.